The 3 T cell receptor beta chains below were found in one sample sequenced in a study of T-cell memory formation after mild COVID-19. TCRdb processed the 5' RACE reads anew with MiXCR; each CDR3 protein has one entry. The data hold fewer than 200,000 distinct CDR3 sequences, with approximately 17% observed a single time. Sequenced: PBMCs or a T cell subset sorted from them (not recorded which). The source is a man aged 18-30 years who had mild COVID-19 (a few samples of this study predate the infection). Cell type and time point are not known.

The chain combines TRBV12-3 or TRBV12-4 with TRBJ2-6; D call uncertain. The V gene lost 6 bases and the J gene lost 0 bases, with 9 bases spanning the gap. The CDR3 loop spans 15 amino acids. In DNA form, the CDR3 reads TGTGCCAGCAGGCCTGGGTACTCTGGGGCCAACGTCCTGACTTTC. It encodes CASRPGYSGANVLTF.

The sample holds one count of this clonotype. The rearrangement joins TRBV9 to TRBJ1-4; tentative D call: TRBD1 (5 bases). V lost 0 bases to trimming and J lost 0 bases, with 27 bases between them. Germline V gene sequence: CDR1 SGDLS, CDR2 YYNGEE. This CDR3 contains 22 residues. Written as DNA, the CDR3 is TGTGCCAGCAGCGTAGAGCCCGGAGGCAGGGTGTGGGAAAGTGCAACTAATGAAAAACTGTTTTTT. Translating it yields CASSVEPGGRVWESATNEKLFF. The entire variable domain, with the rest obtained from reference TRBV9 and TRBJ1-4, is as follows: DSGVTQTPKHLITATGQRVTLRCSPRSGDLSVYWYQQSLDQGLQFLIQYYNGEERAKGNILERFSAQQFPDLHSELNLSSLELGDSALYFCASSVEPGGRVWESATNEKLFFGSGTQLSVL.

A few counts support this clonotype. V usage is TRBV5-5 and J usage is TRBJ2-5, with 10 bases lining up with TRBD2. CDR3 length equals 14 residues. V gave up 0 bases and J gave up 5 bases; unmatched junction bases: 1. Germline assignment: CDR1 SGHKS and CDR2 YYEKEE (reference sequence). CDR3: CASSLEGLAETQYF. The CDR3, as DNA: TGTGCCAGCAGCTTGGAGGGACTAGCGGAGACCCAGTACTTC.